The T cell receptor beta chain under discussion was sequenced for a study of cytomegalovirus exposure and HLA in healthy donors. This cohort consisted of healthy bone marrow donors. The PCR used 60 Vbeta and 13 Jbeta primers. Repertoires were generated with immunoSEQ multiplex PCR, while TCRdb's copy carries only in-frame clones and drops some. The table lists about 110,000 clones, around 75% of them singletons. Trimming removed 1 base from V and 2 bases from J; junction bases left unmatched: 6. This CDR3 is 16 amino acids long. The germline gives CDR1 LNHDA, CDR2 SQIVND (reference sequence). This TCR was recovered from a man aged 25-45 years in good health and CMV-seronegative. Sequences were obtained from PBMCs. The V and J genes are TRBV19 and TRBJ2-3; 7 bases line up with TRBD1. The CDR3, as DNA: TGTGCCAGTAGTATAGGGGGACAGATATTCACAGATACGCAGTATTTT. Amino acid sequence: CASSIGGQIFTDTQYF. Drawing the rest from reference TRBV19 and TRBJ2-3, the complete variable domain is DGGITQSPKYLFRKEGQNVTLSCEQNLNHDAMYWYRQDPGQGLRLIYYSQIVNDFQKGDIAEGYSVSREKKESFPLTVTSAQKNPTAFYLCASSIGGQIFTDTQYFGPGTRLTVL.